This TCR beta chain was retrieved from a study of T cell repertoires in cytomegalovirus infection. Study summary: CMV infection plus the matching HLA type was flagged by public TCR beta signatures.

Overall study findings and caveats: Cumulative public TCR beta family frequency identified carriers of CMV plus the relevant HLA. CMV-specific TCR beta clonotypes restricted by HLA-C were the ones dominating the ex vivo response.

As to this clonotype: What it binds is unknown.

TCRdb re-derived calls from the reads in MiXCR, one entry per CDR3 protein. The sample comprises approximately 140,000 distinct CDR3 sequences, less than 9.5% of which are singletons, and around 9.1% rests with the top ten. The CDR3 is 15 residues long. Trimming took 7 bases from V and 9 from J; bases not matched to a gene: 13. Germline V gene data show CDR1 as SQVTM and CDR2 as ANQGSEA. Sequencing was performed on PBMCs. The clonotype originates from a human donor in good health (CMV status not recorded). Some clones in this sample may be carry-over from other donors' samples. The V gene is TRBV29-1, the J gene TRBJ2-1, with 12 bases identical to TRBD2. The CDR3 DNA follows: TGCAGCGCCGGAAAACCTAGCGGGGGGGCGAGTGAGCAGTTCTTC. This gives the protein CSAGKPSGGASEQFF.